The sequence of this TCR beta chain was determined in a study of blood T cell repertoires in COVID-19. Clones were read by immunoSEQ multiplex PCR, and TCRdb kept only the in-frame ones, dropping some. The data show about 92,000 clones, with 80% seen just once and around 9% held by the top ten. CDR1 SGHDT and CDR2 YYEEEE come from the germline V gene. Trimming took off 0 bases at V and 1 base at J, with 10 bases between the two ends. The CDR3 has 15 residues. The source material was peripheral blood. This clonotype was sampled from a man aged 45-60 years who had recovered from COVID-19. This chain connects TRBV5-6 to TRBJ1-2; no clear D gene. The CDR3 DNA is TGTGCCAGCAGCTTGGTACCAGGTTATAACTATGGCTACACCTTC. Protein: CASSLVPGYNYGYTF.